The following is a T cell receptor (beta chain) sequence with its context. Its specificity is unknown. The data derive from a study of response to subunit inactivated influenza vaccine. Study conclusions and caveats: Authors suggested that a seasonal influenza vaccination recruits few new T cells each time.

TCRdb itself ran the RT-PCR reads through MiXCR, one entry per CDR3 protein. The profile covers about 500,000 distinct CDR3 sequences, with more than 15% appearing a single time and approximately 3% taken by the ten largest. Trimming took 4 bases from V and 7 from J, leaving 16 bases between them. The germline CDR1 and CDR2 sequences are ENHRY and SYGVKD. The CDR3 length is 14 residues. The specimen comprised CD4+ T cells sorted from PBMCs, sampled around 25 months after vaccination. The sequence derives from a man aged 50 to 69 who received an inactivated influenza vaccine. The chain employs TRBV10-3 and TRBJ1-1, with D perhaps matching TRBD1 (5 bases). The CDR3 region is CAISGTRDSYEAFF. CDR3 sequence (DNA): TGTGCCATCAGTGGAACCAGAGACAGTTATGAAGCTTTCTTT.